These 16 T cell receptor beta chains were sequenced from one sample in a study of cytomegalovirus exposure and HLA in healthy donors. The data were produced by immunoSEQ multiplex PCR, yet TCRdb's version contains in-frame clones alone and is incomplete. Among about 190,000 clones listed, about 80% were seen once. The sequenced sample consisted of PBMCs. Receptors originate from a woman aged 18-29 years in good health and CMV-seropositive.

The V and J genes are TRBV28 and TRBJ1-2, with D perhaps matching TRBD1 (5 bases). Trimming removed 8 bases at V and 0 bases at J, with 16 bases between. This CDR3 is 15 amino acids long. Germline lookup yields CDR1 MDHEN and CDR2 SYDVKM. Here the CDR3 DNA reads TGTGCCAGCCAACTGGGGGGGATCTCTAACTATGGCTACACCTTC. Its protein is CASQLGGISNYGYTF.

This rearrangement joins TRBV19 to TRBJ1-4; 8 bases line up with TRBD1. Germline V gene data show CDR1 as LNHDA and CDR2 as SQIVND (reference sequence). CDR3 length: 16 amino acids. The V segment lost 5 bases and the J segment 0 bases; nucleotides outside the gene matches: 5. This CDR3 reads CASSGGQDATNEKLFF. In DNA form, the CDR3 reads TGTGCCAGTAGTGGGGGACAGGATGCAACTAATGAAAAACTGTTTTTT.

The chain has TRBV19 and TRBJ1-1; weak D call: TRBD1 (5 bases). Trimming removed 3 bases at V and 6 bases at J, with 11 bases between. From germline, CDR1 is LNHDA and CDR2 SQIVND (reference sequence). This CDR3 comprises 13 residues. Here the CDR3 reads CASSIKDKSEAFF. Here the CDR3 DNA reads TGTGCCAGTAGTATTAAGGACAAGTCTGAAGCTTTCTTT.

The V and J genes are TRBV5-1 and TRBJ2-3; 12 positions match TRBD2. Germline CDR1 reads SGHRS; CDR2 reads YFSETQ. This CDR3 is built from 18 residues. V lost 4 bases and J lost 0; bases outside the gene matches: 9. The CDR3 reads CASSRSSGGVTSTDTQYF. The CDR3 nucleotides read TGCGCCAGCAGCAGATCTAGCGGGGGGGTTACTAGCACAGATACGCAGTATTTT.

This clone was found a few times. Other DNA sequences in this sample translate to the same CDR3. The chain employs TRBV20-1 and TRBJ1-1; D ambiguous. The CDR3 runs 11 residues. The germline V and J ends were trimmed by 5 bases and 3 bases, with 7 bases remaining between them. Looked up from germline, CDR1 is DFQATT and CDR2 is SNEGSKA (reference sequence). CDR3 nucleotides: TGCAGTGCTCCGACTGACACTGAAGCTTTCTTT. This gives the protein CSAPTDTEAFF.

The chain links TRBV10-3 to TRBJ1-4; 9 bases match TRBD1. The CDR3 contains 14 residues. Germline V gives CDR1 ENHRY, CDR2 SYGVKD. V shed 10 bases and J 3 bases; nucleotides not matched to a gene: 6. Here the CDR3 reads CASRQGEANEKLFF. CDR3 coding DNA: TGTGCCAGCCGACAGGGGGAGGCTAATGAAAAACTGTTTTTT.

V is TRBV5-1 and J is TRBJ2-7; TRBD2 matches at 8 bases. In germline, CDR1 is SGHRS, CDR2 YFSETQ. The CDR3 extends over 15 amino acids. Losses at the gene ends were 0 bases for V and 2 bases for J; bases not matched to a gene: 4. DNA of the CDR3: TGCGCCAGCAGCTTGGAACAGCGGGGGCCCTACGAGCAGTACTTC. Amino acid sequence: CASSLEQRGPYEQYF.

The CDR3 DNA reads TGTGCCAGCAGCGCGATAGCGGGGGGTTTGTACAATGAGCAGTTCTTC. Amino acids: CASSAIAGGLYNEQFF. This chain connects TRBV11-2 to TRBJ2-1, with 10 bases lining up with TRBD2. This CDR3 spans 16 amino acids. Germline-derived CDR1 and CDR2 are SGHAT and FQNNGV. The junction had 8 bases not matched to a gene; V was cut back by 5 bases and J by 4 bases.

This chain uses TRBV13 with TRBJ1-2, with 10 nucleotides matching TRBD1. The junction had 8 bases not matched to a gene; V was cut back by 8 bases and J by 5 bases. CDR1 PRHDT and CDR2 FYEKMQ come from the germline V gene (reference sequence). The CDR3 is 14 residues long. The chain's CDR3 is CASQRGQGLYGYTF. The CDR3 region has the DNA TGTGCCAGCCAAAGGGGACAGGGGCTTTATGGCTACACCTTC.

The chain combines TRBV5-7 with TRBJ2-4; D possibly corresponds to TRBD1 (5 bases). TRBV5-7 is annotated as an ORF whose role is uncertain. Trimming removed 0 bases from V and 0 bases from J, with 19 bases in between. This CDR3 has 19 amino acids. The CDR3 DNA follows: TGTGCCAGCAGCTTGGTCGACAGTGACCCGGCTCTAGCCAAAAACATTCAGTACTTC. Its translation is CASSLVDSDPALAKNIQYF.

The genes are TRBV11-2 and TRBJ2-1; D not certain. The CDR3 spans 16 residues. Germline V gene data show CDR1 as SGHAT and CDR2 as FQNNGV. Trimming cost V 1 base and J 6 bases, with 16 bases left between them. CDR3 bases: TGTGCCAGCAGCTTAGGGAGCAATGCGGTAGGCAATGAGCAGTTCTTC. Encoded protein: CASSLGSNAVGNEQFF.

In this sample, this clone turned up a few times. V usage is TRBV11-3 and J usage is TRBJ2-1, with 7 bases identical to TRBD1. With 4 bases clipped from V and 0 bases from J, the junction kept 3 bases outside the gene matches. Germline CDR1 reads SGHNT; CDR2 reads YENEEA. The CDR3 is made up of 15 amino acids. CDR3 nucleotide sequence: TGTGCCAGCAGCTCAGCAGGGGGCTCCTACAATGAGCAGTTCTTC. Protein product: CASSSAGGSYNEQFF.

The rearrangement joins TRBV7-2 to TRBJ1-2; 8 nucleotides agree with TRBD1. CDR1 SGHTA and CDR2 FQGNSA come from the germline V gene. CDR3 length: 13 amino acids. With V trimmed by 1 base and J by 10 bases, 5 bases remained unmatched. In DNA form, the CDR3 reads TGTGCCAGCAGCTTAGAGACAGGGGTCTCCTACACCTTC. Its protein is CASSLETGVSYTF.

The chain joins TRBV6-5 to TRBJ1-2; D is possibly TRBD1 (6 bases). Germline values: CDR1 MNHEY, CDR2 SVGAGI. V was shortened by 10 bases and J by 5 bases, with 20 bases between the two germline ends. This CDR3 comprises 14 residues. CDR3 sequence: CATHNLGGLYGYTF. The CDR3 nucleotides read TGTGCCACCCACAACCTCGGGGGGCTTTATGGCTACACCTTC.

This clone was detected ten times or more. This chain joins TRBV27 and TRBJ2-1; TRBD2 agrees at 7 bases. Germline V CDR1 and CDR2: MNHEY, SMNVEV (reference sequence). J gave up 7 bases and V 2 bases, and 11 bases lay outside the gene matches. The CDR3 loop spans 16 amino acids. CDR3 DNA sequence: TGTGCCAGCAGTTTAACGACTAGCACCAACCTTAATGAGCAGTTCTTC. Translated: CASSLTTSTNLNEQFF.

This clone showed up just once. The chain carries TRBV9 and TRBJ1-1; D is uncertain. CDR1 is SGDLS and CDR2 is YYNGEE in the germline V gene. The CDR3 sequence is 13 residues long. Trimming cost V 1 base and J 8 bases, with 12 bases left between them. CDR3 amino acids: CASSVREVTEAFF. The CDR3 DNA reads TGTGCCAGCAGCGTAAGGGAGGTTACGGAAGCTTTCTTT.